At least ten counts were recorded for the clone carrying this TCR beta chain. Its antigen is currently unknown. The junction shows a germline mismatch at one end, possibly a read error. The data originate from a study of blood T cells in healthy people across ages. Whole-study context: The template switching approach captured approximately one barcoded beta molecule for every two T cells. General study points: Expanded clonotype changes were possibly confounded by unknown donor CMV status.

Germline lookup yields CDR1 SGHRS and CDR2 YFSETQ. This CDR3 is 12 amino acids long. Alongside a J-beta primer mix, a sample-barcoded 5' primer served in a second PCR lasting about 6 to 12 cycles. TCRdb re-analysed the 5' RACE reads in MiXCR, keeping a single row per CDR3 protein. The sample shows around 650,000 distinct CDR3 sequences, approximately 40% of them seen only once. This clonotype was sampled from a man aged 80 or over in good health. The material sequenced was blood. The V gene is TRBV5-1, the J gene TRBJ2-7; D is unclear. This CDR3 reads CASSLDNYEQYF. In nucleotides, the CDR3 is TGTGCCAGCAGCTTAGACAACTACGAGCAGTACTTC.